This section outlines one TCR beta chain sequence together with its context. Germline V lookup: CDR1 DFQATT, CDR2 SNEGSKA (reference sequence). Trimming cost V 4 bases and J 6 bases; bases outside gene matches: 6. CDR3 length equals 15 residues. One entry per CDR3 protein, called by TCRdb with MiXCR from the RT-PCR reads. The profile shows approximately 720,000 distinct CDR3 sequences, 12% to 15% of them singletons. Sequencing input: memory CD4+ T cells from blood. V and J are TRBV20-1 and TRBJ2-1, with 13 bases fitting TRBD2. The clonotype was recovered from a female donor in good health, serving as a healthy control. As DNA, the CDR3 is TGCAGTGCTAACTCCTGGACTAGCGGGGGCAATGAGCAGTTCTTC. Translated, it gives CSANSWTSGGNEQFF.